This T cell receptor beta chain was captured by sequencing in a study of a mutant IDH1 vaccine in newly diagnosed glioma. Turning to the study itself: Treated patients had a mean age of about 44 years and an approximately 62% male, around 38% female split.

Sequencing was performed with immunoSEQ multiplex PCR; in TCRdb, only in-frame clones are kept and a portion is missing. The table shows 45,000 to 55,000 clones, with 75% to 90% occurring only once. Germline assignment: CDR1 ENHRY and CDR2 SYGVKD. The length of the CDR3 is 17 residues. Deletions cut 3 bases from V and 3 bases from J, with 20 bases between. Time point noted: baseline, week 1 (first vaccination visit). Treatment reported: pre-vaccination baseline after standard-of-care therapy. Diagnosis in the donors showed new WHO grade 3 or 4 astrocytomas that were IDH1-mutant and ATRX-lost. The clonotype originates from a man between 35 and 55 years old with glioma. Source: PBMCs, taken from a glioma patient treated with radiotherapy, temozolomide or both. The genes are TRBV10-3 and TRBJ1-2; D uncertain. As DNA, the CDR3 is TGTGCCATCAGTGACCCACAGCCGCAGCCCTACGACTATGGCTACACCTTC. Amino acid sequence: CAISDPQPQPYDYGYTF.